This TCR beta chain was observed in a study of breast tumors, draining lymph nodes, adjacent tissues. The germline V gene has CDR1 LNHDA and CDR2 SQIVND (reference sequence). CDR3 length: 12 amino acids. Axillary draining lymph nodes of breast cancer patients supplied the node samples. As regards this clonotype: Its matching antigen is unknown. Just one base apart from a much larger clone, this may be a read error.

Using its own MiXCR run on the multiplex PCR reads, TCRdb lists one record per CDR3 protein. Found here are some 100,000 distinct CDR3 sequences, around 20% of them singletons; the top ten hold roughly 1.2%. Study-wide points: Data only fit, rather than demonstrated, lymph node origin of most tumor T cells. Most tumor T cells seemingly derive from lymph node, then expand in tumor. Tumor repertoires ranked between lymph nodes and nontumor tissue in diversity, with V and J gene preferences.

This receptor was taken from a female donor with breast cancer. Some clones in this sample may be carry-over from other donors' samples. The chain links TRBV19 to TRBJ2-3; perhaps TRBD1 as D (6 bases). Sequencing was performed on axillary lymph node tissue. The CDR3 reads CTSSTDPGHLDF. The CDR3 bases are TGTACCAGTAGTACCGACCCGGGACACCTCGATTTT. Full variable domain (remainder filled in from reference TRBV19 and TRBJ2-3): DGGITQSPKYLFRKEGQNVTLSCEQNLNHDAMYWYRQDPGQGLRLIYYSQIVNDFQKGDIAEGYSVSREKKESFPLTVTSAQKNPTAFYLCTSSTDPGHLDFGPGTRLTVL.